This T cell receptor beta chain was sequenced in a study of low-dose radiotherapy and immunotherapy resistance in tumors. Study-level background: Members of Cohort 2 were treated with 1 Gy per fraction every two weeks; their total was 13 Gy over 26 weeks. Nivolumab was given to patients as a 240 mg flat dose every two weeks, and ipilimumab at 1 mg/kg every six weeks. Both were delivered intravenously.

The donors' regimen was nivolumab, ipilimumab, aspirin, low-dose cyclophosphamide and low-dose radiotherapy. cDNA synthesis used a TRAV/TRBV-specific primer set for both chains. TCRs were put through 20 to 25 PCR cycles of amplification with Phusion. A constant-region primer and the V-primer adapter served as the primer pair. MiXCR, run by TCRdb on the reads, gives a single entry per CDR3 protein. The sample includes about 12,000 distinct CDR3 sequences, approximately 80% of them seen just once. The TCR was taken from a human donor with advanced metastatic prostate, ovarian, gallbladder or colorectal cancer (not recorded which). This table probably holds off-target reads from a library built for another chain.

CDR3 DNA sequence: TGTGCCAGCAGCCAATCGGTGGCCGAGCCACGCACCGGGGAGCTGTTTTTT. It is translated as CASSQSVAEPRTGELFF. The rearrangement joins TRBV5-6 to TRBJ2-2, with no clear D. This CDR3 comprises 17 residues. Germline values: CDR1 SGHDT, CDR2 YYEEEE. The V and J ends lost 4 bases and 4 bases respectively, with 20 bases between them.